These 23 T cell receptor beta chains were all obtained from the same sample, sequenced in a study of shared clonotypes between healthy human individuals. Assay used: immunoSEQ multiplex PCR; TCRdb lists only in-frame clones, some missing. The data show 450,000 to 500,000 clones, roughly 80% seen once. The sequenced material came from PBMCs. These receptors were collected from a woman between 40 and 50 years old in good health. Some clones in this sample may be carry-over from other donors' samples.

The chain has TRBV6-5 and TRBJ1-1; perhaps TRBD1 as D (6 bases). The ends were cut back, 6 bases at V and 2 bases at J, with 13 bases in the middle. The germline CDR1 and CDR2 sequences are MNHEY and SVGAGI. The CDR3 totals 14 residues. The CDR3 DNA reads as TGTGCCAGCAGAGGACAGTTTCAAAACACTGAAGCTTTCTTT. It codes for CASRGQFQNTEAFF.

Note on this clone: A far larger clone lies a single base away; this is likely a read error. In the same sample, other DNA sequences code for this CDR3. The rearrangement uses TRBV2 and TRBJ1-4; D might be TRBD1 (5 bases). Trimming shortened V by 7 bases and J by 8 bases, and 23 bases separated the two germline ends. CDR1 is SNHLY and CDR2 is FYNNEI in the germline V gene. The CDR3 sequence is 16 residues long. CDR3 loop: CASNLGPVGVWEKLFF. CDR3 nucleotide sequence: TGTGCCAGCAACCTAGGTCCGGTGGGGGTCTGGGAAAAACTGTTTTTT.

The rearrangement links TRBV6-5 to TRBJ1-2; 9 nucleotides agree with TRBD1. With V trimmed by 4 bases and J by 6 bases, 9 bases remained unmatched. This CDR3 has 15 residues. Germline CDR1 reads MNHEY; CDR2 reads SVGAGI. The CDR3 DNA follows: TGTGCCAGCAGTTCGGGGACAGGGAATGGAGATGGCTACACCTTC. Protein product: CASSSGTGNGDGYTF.

The chain employs TRBV6-5 and TRBJ2-5; 7 bases are a match to TRBD2. CDR1 is MNHEY, CDR2 SVGAGI, per germline. Trimming took 0 bases from V and 5 from J; bases not matched to a gene: 6. CDR3 length equals 15 residues. The CDR3 nucleotides read TGTGCCAGCAGTTACTCGACGGAGGGAGGGGAGACCCAGTACTTC. Its protein is CASSYSTEGGETQYF.

Here the CDR3 DNA reads TGTGCCAGCCAACTCAGGACTAGCGGGACGACGAACACCGGGGAGCTGTTTTTT. Its translation is CASQLRTSGTTNTGELFF. This sequence joins TRBV7-9 and TRBJ2-2; TRBD2 agrees at 12 bases. The CDR3 has 18 amino acids. V shed 8 bases, J shed 0 bases, and the junction held 10 bases outside the gene matches. Germline V gives CDR1 SEHNR, CDR2 FQNEAQ (reference sequence).

The chain uses TRBV5-4 and TRBJ2-1; tentatively, D is TRBD1 (8 bases). Per the germline V gene, CDR1 is SGHNT and CDR2 is YYREEE (reference sequence). V lost 2 bases and J lost 9, with 18 bases in between. The length of the CDR3 is 15 residues. In DNA form, the CDR3 reads TGTGCCAGCAGCTTCAGGACAGGGAGGGATGGTGAGCAGTTCTTC. This encodes CASSFRTGRDGEQFF.

This clone has just a few counts. This rearrangement joins TRBV19 to TRBJ2-7, with a weak D call TRBD1 (6 bases). The V gene's germline CDR1 is LNHDA and CDR2 SQIVND (reference sequence). Trimming cost V 10 bases and J 0 bases, with 10 bases left between them. The CDR3 is made up of 12 amino acids. This CDR3 reads CATRDNSYEQYF. CDR3 nucleotides: TGTGCCACCCGGGACAACTCCTACGAGCAGTACTTC. The full variable domain, completed using reference TRBV19 and TRBJ2-7, is DGGITQSPKYLFRKEGQNVTLSCEQNLNHDAMYWYRQDPGQGLRLIYYSQIVNDFQKGDIAEGYSVSREKKESFPLTVTSAQKNPTAFYLCATRDNSYEQYFGPGTRLTVT.

This chain uses TRBV14 with TRBJ1-4, with D possibly TRBD1 on 6 matching bases. Per the germline V gene, CDR1 is SGHDN and CDR2 is FVKESK. This CDR3 comprises 15 residues. V lost 6 bases to trimming and J lost 4 bases, with 15 bases between them. This CDR3 is CASSHDRKNNEKLFF. In DNA form, the CDR3 reads TGTGCCAGCAGTCATGACAGGAAGAATAATGAAAAACTGTTTTTT.

V and J are TRBV28 and TRBJ1-5; D not resolved. The CDR3 is 13 amino acids. Germline V gene lookup returns CDR1 MDHEN and CDR2 SYDVKM. V was clipped by 3 bases and J by 5 bases, with 8 bases between them. The chain's CDR3 is CASSLGNHQPQHF. DNA of the CDR3: TGTGCCAGCAGTTTGGGTAATCATCAGCCCCAGCATTTT. The variable domain in full, completed from reference TRBV28 and TRBJ1-5, reads DVKVTQSSRYLVKRTGEKVFLECVQDMDHENMFWYRQDPGLGLRLIYFSYDVKMKEKGDIPEGYSVSREKKERFSLILESASTNQTSMYLCASSLGNHQPQHFGDGTRLSIL.

V is TRBV5-1 and J is TRBJ1-2; 7 bases are a match to TRBD1. This CDR3 has 15 residues. The germline V gene has CDR1 SGHRS and CDR2 YFSETQ. Trimming took 0 bases from V and 5 from J; bases not matched to a gene: 7. Here the CDR3 DNA reads TGCGCCAGCAGCTTGGAGGGGGCGGTCCATTATGGCTACACCTTC. As protein: CASSLEGAVHYGYTF.

This clone came up once. This chain joins TRBV30 and TRBJ1-4; 8 positions agree with TRBD1. V gave up 4 bases and J gave up 4 bases; unmatched junction bases: 5. CDR1 is GTSNPN and CDR2 is SVGIG in the germline V gene (reference sequence). This CDR3 comprises 14 residues. In DNA, the CDR3 is TGTGCCTGGAACAGGGGGTATAATAATGAAAAACTGTTTTTT. It codes for CAWNRGYNNEKLFF.

Concerning this clone: A much more abundant neighbour one base away suggests this may be a read error. V is TRBV28 and J is TRBJ2-1, with 14 bases that match TRBD2. The V segment lost 7 bases and the J segment 12 bases; nucleotides outside the gene matches: 8. CDR3 length: 14 amino acids. Germline V gene data show CDR1 as MDHEN and CDR2 as SYDVKM. CDR3 residues: CASTTSGRALRQFF. CDR3 bases: TGTGCCAGCACGACTAGCGGGAGGGCCCTCAGGCAGTTCTTC.

This chain uses TRBV19 with TRBJ2-1, with 8 bases matching TRBD2. The CDR3 sequence is 15 residues long. With V trimmed by 8 bases and J by 7 bases, 13 bases remained unmatched. The germline V gene encodes CDR1 LNHDA and CDR2 SQIVND (reference sequence). The CDR3 here is CASSPLSGSRNEQFF. The CDR3, as DNA: TGTGCCAGTTCCCCTCTGAGCGGGAGTCGTAATGAGCAGTTCTTC.

This sequence joins TRBV28 and TRBJ1-2; 8 bases line up with TRBD1. The V gene's germline CDR1 is MDHEN and CDR2 SYDVKM. This CDR3 contains 14 residues. J was trimmed by 3 bases and V by 4 bases; bases with no gene match: 4. The CDR3, as DNA: TGTGCCAGCAGTTCCAGGGGGCTCCACTATGGCTACACCTTC. Its translation is CASSSRGLHYGYTF.

This clone came up many times. J is TRBJ2-1 and V is TRBV19; possible D gene TRBD2, 6 bases. V was pared by 3 bases and J by 5 bases, with 14 bases between. The germline CDR1 and CDR2 sequences are LNHDA and SQIVND (reference sequence). The CDR3 contains 15 residues. CDR3 sequence (DNA): TGTGCCAGTAGTATGTGGCGGGGAGGCCACAATGAGCAGTTCTTC. Amino acids: CASSMWRGGHNEQFF.

The CDR3: CAWRTRGDYEQYF. As DNA, the CDR3 is TGTGCCTGGAGGACTCGGGGGGACTACGAGCAGTACTTC. This chain connects TRBV30 to TRBJ2-7; 7 nucleotides agree with TRBD2. Per the germline V gene, CDR1 is GTSNPN and CDR2 is SVGIG (reference sequence). The CDR3 extends over 13 amino acids. V lost 3 bases, J lost 3 bases, and 5 bases stayed unmatched.

The gene calls are TRBV4-1 and TRBJ1-4; perhaps TRBD1 as D (6 bases). Germline assignment: CDR1 MGHRA and CDR2 YSYEKL. CDR3 size: 15 residues. The V end lost 4 bases, the J end lost 7 bases, and 16 bases lay between the germline ends. The CDR3 nucleotides read TGCGCCAGCAGCCCACGGGGGGCCCTAAGTGAAAAACTGTTTTTT. Its protein product is CASSPRGALSEKLFF.

Concerning this clone itself: One base separates it from a far larger clone, so it is likely a read error. Other nucleotide sequences from this sample produce the same CDR3. The chain couples TRBV4-2 to TRBJ1-1; D is ambiguous. Germline V CDR1 and CDR2: LGHNA, YNFKEQ. Trimming pared 3 bases from V and 4 bases from J, leaving 15 bases between. The CDR3 extends over 15 amino acids. The CDR3: CASSQPGTPITEAFF. CDR3 DNA: TGTGCCAGCAGCCAGCCTGGTACTCCGATCACTGAAGCTTTCTTT.

This chain joins TRBV4-2 and TRBJ2-1; 10 nucleotides agree with TRBD2. Germline V gene sequence: CDR1 LGHNA, CDR2 YNFKEQ. The CDR3 is 18 amino acids. The V gene end was trimmed by 4 bases and the J gene end by 3 bases; junction bases not matched to a gene: 12. The CDR3 is CASSPEGQAGGFYNEQFF. The CDR3 DNA is TGTGCCAGCAGCCCTGAGGGCCAAGCGGGAGGGTTCTACAATGAGCAGTTCTTC.

Comment on this clone: A far larger clone is off by one base, so a read error is likely. The chain combines TRBV15 with TRBJ2-3; tentatively, D is TRBD2 (5 bases). This CDR3 comprises 14 residues. The germline CDR1 and CDR2 sequences are LNHNV and YYDKDF (reference sequence). The V and J ends lost 0 bases and 6 bases respectively, with 10 bases between them. The CDR3, as DNA: TGTGCCACCAGCAGAGAAACTAGTTGTGATACGCAGTATTTT. Translating it yields CATSRETSCDTQYF.

The chain carries TRBV5-5 and TRBJ1-4; D remains ambiguous. V was shortened by 0 bases and J by 0 bases, with 3 bases between the two germline ends. This CDR3 has 14 amino acids. Looked up from germline, CDR1 is SGHKS and CDR2 is YYEKEE (reference sequence). The CDR3 region has the DNA TGTGCCAGCAGCTTGGCAGCAACTAATGAAAAACTGTTTTTT. This sequence encodes CASSLAATNEKLFF.

V gene TRBV7-2 combines with J gene TRBJ1-5; D might be TRBD1 (5 bases). The V end was cut by 6 bases, the J end by 4 bases, with 10 bases between. The length of the CDR3 is 13 residues. From germline, CDR1 is SGHTA and CDR2 FQGNSA. The CDR3 sequence is CASSVQANQPQHF. The CDR3 DNA is TGTGCCAGCAGTGTACAGGCGAATCAGCCCCAGCATTTT.

This chain uses TRBV2 with TRBJ2-1; 9 bases are shared with TRBD1. The length of the CDR3 is 15 residues. Losses at the gene ends were 3 bases for V and 8 bases for J; bases not matched to a gene: 8. Germline CDR1 reads SNHLY; CDR2 reads FYNNEI. CDR3: CASSEGTGKLYEQFF. As DNA, the CDR3 is TGTGCCAGCAGTGAGGGGACAGGGAAACTCTATGAGCAGTTCTTC.